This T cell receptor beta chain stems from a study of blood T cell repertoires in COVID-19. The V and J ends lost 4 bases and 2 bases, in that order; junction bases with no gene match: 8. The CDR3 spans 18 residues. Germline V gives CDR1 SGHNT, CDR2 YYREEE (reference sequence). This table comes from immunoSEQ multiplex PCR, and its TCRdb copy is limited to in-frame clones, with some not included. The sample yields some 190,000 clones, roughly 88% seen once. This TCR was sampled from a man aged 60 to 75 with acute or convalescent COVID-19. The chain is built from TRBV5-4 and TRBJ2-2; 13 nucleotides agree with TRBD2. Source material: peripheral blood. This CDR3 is CASSRTSGSLFNTGELFF. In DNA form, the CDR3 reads TGTGCCAGCAGCCGGACTAGCGGGAGTCTCTTTAACACCGGGGAGCTGTTTTTT.